A selection of T cell receptor beta chains follows, all from one sample in a study of T cell changes during pregnancy in multiple sclerosis. The table came from immunoSEQ multiplex PCR; TCRdb's copy has only in-frame clones and leaves some out. In the table there are roughly 38,000 clones, 85% to 95% of which are singletons. The material was CD4+ T cells from peripheral blood mononuclear cells, obtained before pregnancy. Receptors originate from a female donor with multiple sclerosis, enrolled in a pregnancy study. CDR3s include the opening cysteine and the closing phenylalanine or tryptophan. D genes are given only for firm matches. Expanded clones are given a class, and other clones once, few, many or no size at all.

v_call: TRBV7-8
d_call: .
j_call: TRBJ2-7
clone_size: .
cdr3_aa: CASTSSQGSTYEQYF
cdr3_nt: TGTGCCAGCACCTCCTCCCAGGGGAGCACCTACGAGCAGTACTTC

v_call: TRBV2
d_call: .
j_call: TRBJ1-1
clone_size: .
cdr3_aa: CASRWAGLGDTEAFF
cdr3_nt: TGTGCCAGCAGGTGGGCAGGGCTAGGGGACACTGAAGCTTTCTTT

v_call: TRBV7-8
d_call: TRBD1
j_call: TRBJ2-3
clone_size: .
cdr3_aa: CASSHAGQALRDTQYF
cdr3_nt: TGTGCCAGCAGCCACGCGGGACAGGCTCTTAGAGATACGCAGTATTTT

v_call: TRBV27
d_call: .
j_call: TRBJ2-7
clone_size: .
cdr3_aa: CASSRIEGEQYF
cdr3_nt: TGTGCCAGCAGTCGAATCGAGGGCGAGCAGTACTTC

v_call: TRBV7-2
d_call: TRBD2
j_call: TRBJ2-7
clone_size: .
cdr3_aa: CASSLLAGGPGYEQYF
cdr3_nt: TGTGCCAGCAGCTTACTAGCGGGAGGGCCTGGATACGAGCAGTACTTC

v_call: TRBV28
d_call: .
j_call: TRBJ2-7
clone_size: .
cdr3_aa: CASQGIYEQYF
cdr3_nt: TGTGCCAGCCAGGGGATCTACGAGCAGTACTTC

v_call: TRBV5-4
d_call: TRBD1
j_call: TRBJ2-5
clone_size: .
cdr3_aa: CASSQDRSEETQYF
cdr3_nt: TGTGCCAGCAGCCAGGACAGGTCCGAAGAGACCCAGTACTTC

v_call: TRBV5-1
d_call: TRBD2
j_call: TRBJ2-2
clone_size: .
cdr3_aa: CASRLAGSTGELFF
cdr3_nt: TGCGCCAGCAGACTAGCGGGATCCACCGGGGAGCTGTTTTTT

v_call: TRBV5-1
d_call: .
j_call: TRBJ2-5
clone_size: .
cdr3_aa: CASSLEAGQMETQYF
cdr3_nt: TGCGCCAGCAGCTTGGAGGCAGGCCAAATGGAGACCCAGTACTTC

v_call: TRBV18
d_call: TRBD1
j_call: TRBJ1-6
clone_size: .
cdr3_aa: CASSLNGQGGVLSPLHF
cdr3_nt: TGTGCCAGCTCACTAAATGGACAGGGAGGGGTCTTGTCACCCCTCCACTTT

v_call: TRBV9
d_call: TRBD2
j_call: TRBJ2-5
clone_size: .
cdr3_aa: CASSATGTSGRYGETQYF
cdr3_nt: TGTGCCAGCAGCGCTACGGGGACTAGCGGGAGATACGGGGAGACCCAGTACTTC

v_call: TRBV28
d_call: .
j_call: TRBJ1-1
clone_size: .
cdr3_aa: CASSRLDRRPEAFF
cdr3_nt: TGTGCCAGCAGCCGCCTTGACAGGCGCCCTGAAGCTTTCTTT

v_call: TRBV7-6
d_call: .
j_call: TRBJ2-7
clone_size: .
cdr3_aa: CASSFRPGLVYEQYF
cdr3_nt: TGTGCCAGCAGCTTCCGTCCGGGATTGGTCTACGAGCAGTACTTC

v_call: TRBV7-8
d_call: .
j_call: TRBJ1-1
clone_size: once
cdr3_aa: CASSFRVGERGAFF
cdr3_nt: TGTGCCAGCAGCTTTAGAGTTGGGGAAAGGGGAGCTTTCTTT

v_call: TRBV6-6
d_call: .
j_call: TRBJ2-5
clone_size: .
cdr3_aa: CASSSVETQYF
cdr3_nt: TGTGCCAGCAGTTCCGTGGAGACCCAGTACTTC

v_call: TRBV7-6
d_call: .
j_call: TRBJ2-7
clone_size: .
cdr3_aa: CASSLLGGGGSGDEQYF
cdr3_nt: TGTGCCAGCAGCTTATTGGGGGGCGGCGGGAGTGGAGACGAGCAGTACTTC

v_call: TRBV18
d_call: TRBD1
j_call: TRBJ2-3
clone_size: .
cdr3_aa: CASSPPTGGTDTQYF
cdr3_nt: TGTGCCAGCTCACCACCGACAGGGGGCACAGATACGCAGTATTTT

v_call: TRBV11-2
d_call: .
j_call: TRBJ1-3
clone_size: .
cdr3_aa: CASSSGSSGNTIYF
cdr3_nt: TGTGCCAGCAGCTCAGGCAGCTCTGGAAACACCATATATTTT

v_call: TRBV4-3
d_call: TRBD1
j_call: TRBJ1-2
clone_size: .
cdr3_aa: CASSQGTGVSGYTF
cdr3_nt: TGCGCCAGCAGCCAAGGGACAGGAGTAAGCGGCTACACCTTC

v_call: TRBV5-6
d_call: TRBD1
j_call: TRBJ2-3
clone_size: .
cdr3_aa: CASSLATGGHLADTQYF
cdr3_nt: TGTGCCAGCAGCTTGGCCACAGGGGGTCATCTTGCAGATACGCAGTATTTT

v_call: TRBV19
d_call: .
j_call: TRBJ2-1
clone_size: .
cdr3_aa: CASSMIPSGGYNEQFF
cdr3_nt: TGTGCCAGTAGTATGATCCCCAGCGGAGGCTACAATGAGCAGTTCTTC

v_call: TRBV6-1
d_call: .
j_call: TRBJ1-2
clone_size: .
cdr3_aa: CASSESLGYQLYYGYTF
cdr3_nt: TGTGCCAGCAGTGAATCGCTCGGGTACCAATTATACTATGGCTACACCTTC

v_call: TRBV18
d_call: TRBD1
j_call: TRBJ1-1
clone_size: .
cdr3_aa: CASSPGTGRSGTEAFF
cdr3_nt: TGTGCCAGCTCACCAGGGACAGGCCGAAGTGGCACTGAAGCTTTCTTT

v_call: TRBV18
d_call: .
j_call: TRBJ2-3
clone_size: .
cdr3_aa: CASSPLWQGSTDTQYF
cdr3_nt: TGTGCCAGCTCACCGCTGTGGCAGGGGAGCACAGATACGCAGTATTTT

v_call: TRBV28
d_call: TRBD1
j_call: TRBJ1-2
clone_size: .
cdr3_aa: CASSSYHRIGTGANYGYTF
cdr3_nt: TGTGCCAGCAGTTCTTATCACCGGATTGGGACAGGAGCTAACTATGGCTACACCTTC

v_call: TRBV11-3
d_call: .
j_call: TRBJ2-3
clone_size: .
cdr3_aa: CASSLEEGTDTQYF
cdr3_nt: TGTGCCAGCAGCTTAGAAGAGGGAACAGATACGCAGTATTTT

v_call: TRBV10-3
d_call: TRBD2
j_call: TRBJ2-7
clone_size: once
cdr3_aa: CAISESGGWGHSSYEQYF
cdr3_nt: TGTGCCATCAGTGAGTCGGGGGGGTGGGGCCACAGCTCCTACGAGCAGTACTTC

v_call: TRBV13
d_call: .
j_call: TRBJ2-7
clone_size: few
cdr3_aa: CASSLDPGSYEQYF
cdr3_nt: TGTGCCAGCAGCTTAGATCCAGGGTCCTACGAGCAGTACTTC

v_call: TRBV21-1
d_call: .
j_call: TRBJ1-1
clone_size: .
cdr3_aa: CASSKEVVGTYTEAFF
cdr3_nt: TGTGCCAGCAGCAAAGAGGTGGTGGGCACGTACACTGAAGCTTTCTTT

v_call: TRBV30
d_call: .
j_call: TRBJ2-1
clone_size: .
cdr3_aa: CAWSVRTHEPFF
cdr3_nt: TGTGCCTGGAGTGTACGGACTCACGAGCCGTTCTTC

v_call: TRBV5-3
d_call: TRBD2
j_call: TRBJ2-2
clone_size: .
cdr3_aa: CARNYPGGTGELFF
cdr3_nt: TGTGCCAGAAACTATCCCGGGGGGACCGGGGAGCTGTTTTTT

v_call: TRBV19
d_call: .
j_call: TRBJ1-1
clone_size: .
cdr3_aa: CASSVTVMNTEAFF
cdr3_nt: TGTGCCAGTAGTGTGACAGTCATGAACACTGAAGCTTTCTTT

v_call: TRBV30
d_call: TRBD2
j_call: TRBJ2-7
clone_size: .
cdr3_aa: CAWTLAGQSSYEQYF
cdr3_nt: TGTGCCTGGACACTAGCGGGACAAAGCTCCTACGAGCAGTACTTC

v_call: TRBV5-1
d_call: TRBD2
j_call: TRBJ2-7
clone_size: .
cdr3_aa: CASSLGLADPYEQYF
cdr3_nt: TGCGCCAGCAGCTTGGGACTAGCGGACCCCTACGAGCAGTACTTC

v_call: TRBV18
d_call: TRBD1
j_call: TRBJ2-7
clone_size: .
cdr3_aa: CASSPPRLATGAEQYF
cdr3_nt: TGTGCCAGCTCACCGCCCCGATTAGCGACAGGGGCGGAGCAGTACTTC

v_call: TRBV14
d_call: .
j_call: TRBJ2-1
clone_size: .
cdr3_aa: CASSQGSNGNEQFF
cdr3_nt: TGTGCCAGCAGCCAAGGAAGCAACGGCAATGAGCAGTTCTTC

v_call: TRBV6-1
d_call: .
j_call: TRBJ1-1
clone_size: .
cdr3_aa: CASSGQGLGTEAFF
cdr3_nt: TGTGCCAGCAGTGGCCAGGGGTTAGGGACTGAAGCTTTCTTT

v_call: TRBV2
d_call: TRBD2
j_call: TRBJ2-1
clone_size: .
cdr3_aa: CASSQTSGAPDEQFF
cdr3_nt: TGTGCCAGCAGTCAGACTAGCGGGGCCCCCGATGAGCAGTTCTTC

v_call: TRBV5-6
d_call: TRBD1
j_call: TRBJ1-6
clone_size: .
cdr3_aa: CASSRDRASYNSPLHF
cdr3_nt: TGTGCCAGCAGCAGGGACAGGGCATCCTATAATTCACCCCTCCACTTT

v_call: TRBV9
d_call: .
j_call: TRBJ2-5
clone_size: .
cdr3_aa: CASSALAEETQYF
cdr3_nt: TGTGCCAGCAGCGCCTTAGCGGAAGAGACCCAGTACTTC

v_call: TRBV5-8
d_call: .
j_call: TRBJ1-1
clone_size: few
cdr3_aa: CASSLDFGRIQRTEAFF
cdr3_nt: TGTGCCAGCAGCTTGGACTTTGGGAGGATCCAGCGCACTGAAGCTTTCTTT

v_call: TRBV4-3
d_call: .
j_call: TRBJ1-2
clone_size: .
cdr3_aa: CASSQEVGEYYGYTF
cdr3_nt: TGCGCCAGCAGCCAAGAAGTGGGCGAATACTATGGCTACACCTTC

v_call: TRBV5-1
d_call: .
j_call: TRBJ2-7
clone_size: .
cdr3_aa: CASSEPGAYEQYF
cdr3_nt: TGCGCCAGCAGCGAGCCGGGAGCCTACGAGCAGTACTTC

v_call: TRBV21-1
d_call: .
j_call: TRBJ2-7
clone_size: .
cdr3_aa: CASSKRGPQGGISYEQYF
cdr3_nt: TGTGCCAGCAGCAAACGGGGCCCCCAGGGGGGAATCTCCTACGAGCAGTACTTC

v_call: TRBV5-1
d_call: .
j_call: TRBJ2-3
clone_size: .
cdr3_aa: CASSLGLGSGTGTQYF
cdr3_nt: TGCGCCAGCAGCTTGGGGCTAGGGTCCGGCACAGGTACGCAGTATTTT